A single T cell receptor beta chain is shown here with its context. The sample belongs to a study of tumor T cells in aggressive B-cell lymphoma. Generated by immunoSEQ multiplex PCR, the TCRdb table keeps only in-frame clones and is missing some. The sample lists approximately 11,000 clones, around nine tenths occurring once. CDR1 and CDR2 from the germline V gene are SGHRS and YFSETQ. The CDR3 length is 20 residues. Unmatched junction bases numbered 19, after V lost 4 bases and J lost 0 bases. V usage is TRBV5-1 and J usage is TRBJ2-1, with 7 bases lining up with TRBD1. This receptor was identified in an adult with diffuse large B cell lymphoma. Sequencing used tumor tissue. The CDR3 protein is CASSLQSGQDAFLSYNEQFF. The CDR3 DNA follows: TGCGCCAGCAGCCTACAATCAGGACAGGACGCCTTTCTCTCCTACAATGAGCAGTTCTTC.